These T cell receptor beta chains were read from a single sample in a study of T cell repertoires in cytomegalovirus infection. These TCRs' antigens remain unknown. One entry per CDR3 protein, called by TCRdb with MiXCR from the reads. This table has a few hundred thousand distinct CDR3 sequences, around a third appearing once. This sample comprised cultured PBMCs, obtained from culture after CMV antigen stimulation. These receptors originate from a human donor in good health (CMV status not recorded). Some clones in this sample may be carry-over from other donors' samples. Each CDR3 is given with its conserved first and last residue. The D gene is left open where the match is weak. Part of the rows lack a size; the others show once, few, many or a class for expanded clones.

J | size | V | D | DNA | CDR3
TRBJ2-3 | many | TRBV7-2 | TRBD2 | TGTGCCAGCAGCTATCTAGCGGGAGGGCCTTCGGATACGCAGTATTTT | CASSYLAGGPSDTQYF
TRBJ1-3 | few | TRBV7-9 | - | TGTGCCAGCAGCTCCTACTACAGCACCATATATTTT | CASSSYYSTIYF
TRBJ2-2 | - | TRBV11-3 | - | TGTGCCAGCAGCCAAAGCCGGAACGGGGAGCTGTTTTTT | CASSQSRNGELFF
TRBJ1-1 | few | TRBV7-8 | - | TGTGCCAGCAGCTTAGTCCCCCCAACAGCAATGAACACTGAAGCTTTCTTT | CASSLVPPTAMNTEAFF
TRBJ1-2 | - | TRBV20-1 | TRBD1 | TGCAGTGCGTATCGGGACAGCTATGGCTACACCTTC | CSAYRDSYGYTF
TRBJ2-2 | few | TRBV6-1 | - | TGTGCCAGCAGTAAAGGGTTGGCCGGGGAGCTGTTTTTT | CASSKGLAGELFF
TRBJ1-4 | many | TRBV28 | - | TGTGCCAGCAGTTTAGGTGAAAAACTGTTTTTT | CASSLGEKLFF
TRBJ2-3 | few | TRBV29-1 | - | TGCAGCGTTGAAGGTGGGCCGGTCCGGGCAGATACGCAGTATTTT | CSVEGGPVRADTQYF
TRBJ1-1 | - | TRBV19 | - | TGTGCCAGTAGTATTGGAGCCCGGGGGGGCACTGAAGCTTTCTTT | CASSIGARGGTEAFF
TRBJ2-3 | - | TRBV7-6 | - | TGTGCCAGCAGCCCCGCCCCTCACGGAGGAACCACAGATACGCAGTATTTT | CASSPAPHGGTTDTQYF
TRBJ2-5 | - | TRBV7-2 | TRBD1 | TGTGCCTCTGGGCGGGCAGGGGGAGAGACCCAGTACTTC | CASGRAGGETQYF
TRBJ2-5 | few | TRBV6-2/TRBV6-3 | - | TGTGCCAGCAGTTCCGACAGGCGCCAAGAGACCCAGTACTTC | CASSSDRRQETQYF
TRBJ2-5 | few | TRBV7-2 | TRBD2 | TGTGCCAGCAGCCTAGGCAACGTTCAAAGCGGGAGAGGGGAGACCCAGTACTTC | CASSLGNVQSGRGETQYF
TRBJ2-3 | few | TRBV7-2 | TRBD2 | TGTGCCAGCAGCTTAGTTGGAGGGACTAGCGGGATCTCAGATACGCAGTATTTT | CASSLVGGTSGISDTQYF
TRBJ1-1 | many | TRBV12-3/TRBV12-4 | - | TGTGCCAGCAGTTGGGTCAACACAGATGAAGCTTTCTTT | CASSWVNTDEAFF
TRBJ2-1 | - | TRBV6-2/TRBV6-3 | TRBD1 | TGTGCCAGCAGTTACTCCGGGACAGGTCTTCGGGAGCAGTTCTTC | CASSYSGTGLREQFF
TRBJ2-7 | few | TRBV5-5 | - | TGTGCCAGCAGCTTGGAGATGGGTGGAGGATCCTACGAGCAGTACTTC | CASSLEMGGGSYEQYF
TRBJ2-7 | - | TRBV28 | - | TGTGCCAGCAGTTTCCACGGGGCCCAAGGGGACGAGCAGTACTTC | CASSFHGAQGDEQYF
TRBJ1-4 | - | TRBV5-1 | - | TGCGCCAGCAGCTTGTGGGACAATGAAAAACTGTTTTTT | CASSLWDNEKLFF
TRBJ2-6 | few | TRBV6-2/TRBV6-3 | - | TGTGCCAGCAGTTACTCGACGGGGTCTGGGGCCAACGTCCTGACTTTC | CASSYSTGSGANVLTF
TRBJ1-1 | - | TRBV6-6 | TRBD1 | TGTGCCAGCAAGGGAACAGGGACAGGGATGAACACTGAAGCTTTCTTT | CASKGTGTGMNTEAFF
TRBJ2-5 | few | TRBV11-3 | TRBD2 | TGTGCCAGCAGCTTTCGAGCTAGCGGGAGGCAGAAAGAGACCCAGTACTTC | CASSFRASGRQKETQYF
TRBJ2-3 | - | TRBV6-1 | - | TGTGCCAGCAGGCGAGACCTCAATACGCAGTATTTT | CASRRDLNTQYF
TRBJ2-7 | few | TRBV14 | - | TGTGCCAGCAGCCAAGCGGACTACGAGCAGTACTTC | CASSQADYEQYF
TRBJ2-1 | many | TRBV7-2 | - | TGTGCCAGCAGCTTAGACCAGGCTCACAATGAGCAGTTCTTC | CASSLDQAHNEQFF